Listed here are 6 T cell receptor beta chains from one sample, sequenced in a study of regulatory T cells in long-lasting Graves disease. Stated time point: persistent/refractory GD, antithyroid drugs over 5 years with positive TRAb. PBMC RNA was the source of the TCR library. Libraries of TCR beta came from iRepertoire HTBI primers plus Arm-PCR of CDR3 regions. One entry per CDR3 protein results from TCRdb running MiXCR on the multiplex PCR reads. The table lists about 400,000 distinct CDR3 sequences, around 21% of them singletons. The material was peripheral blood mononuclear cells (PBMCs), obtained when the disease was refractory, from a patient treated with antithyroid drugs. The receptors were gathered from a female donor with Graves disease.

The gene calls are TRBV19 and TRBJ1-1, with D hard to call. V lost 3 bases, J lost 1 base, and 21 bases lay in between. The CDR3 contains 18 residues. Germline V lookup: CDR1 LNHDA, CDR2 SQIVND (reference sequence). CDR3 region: CASSIFFPAEEKNTEAFF. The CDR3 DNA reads TGTGCCAGTAGTATCTTTTTTCCGGCAGAAGAAAAGAACACTGAAGCTTTCTTT.

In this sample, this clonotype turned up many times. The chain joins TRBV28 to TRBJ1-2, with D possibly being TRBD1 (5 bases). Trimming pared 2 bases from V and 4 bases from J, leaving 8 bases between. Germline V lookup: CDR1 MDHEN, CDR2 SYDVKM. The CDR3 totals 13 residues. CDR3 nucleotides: TGTGCCAGCAGTTTAAAGGGGTTCTATGGCTACACCTTC. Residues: CASSLKGFYGYTF.

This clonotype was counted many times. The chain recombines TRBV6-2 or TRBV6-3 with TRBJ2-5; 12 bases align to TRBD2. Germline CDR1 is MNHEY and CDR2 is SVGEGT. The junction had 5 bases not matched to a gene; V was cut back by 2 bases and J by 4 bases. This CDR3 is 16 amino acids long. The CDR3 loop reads CASSYPALAGGETQYF. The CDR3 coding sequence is TGTGCCAGCAGTTACCCCGCACTAGCGGGAGGAGAGACCCAGTACTTC.

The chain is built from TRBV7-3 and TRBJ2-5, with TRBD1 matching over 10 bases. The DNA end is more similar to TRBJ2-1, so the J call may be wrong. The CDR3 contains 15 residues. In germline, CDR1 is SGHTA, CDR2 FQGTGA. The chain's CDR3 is CASSERTGGLNEQFF. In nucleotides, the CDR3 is TGTGCCAGCAGCGAACGGACAGGGGGACTCAATGAGCAGTTCTTC.

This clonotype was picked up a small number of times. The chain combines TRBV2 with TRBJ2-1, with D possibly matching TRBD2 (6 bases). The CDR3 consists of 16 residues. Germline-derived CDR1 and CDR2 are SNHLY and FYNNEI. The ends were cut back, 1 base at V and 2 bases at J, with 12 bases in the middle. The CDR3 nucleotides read TGTGCCAGCAGTGAAGTGGGGGGAGGCCCCTACAATGAGCAGTTCTTC. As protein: CASSEVGGGPYNEQFF.

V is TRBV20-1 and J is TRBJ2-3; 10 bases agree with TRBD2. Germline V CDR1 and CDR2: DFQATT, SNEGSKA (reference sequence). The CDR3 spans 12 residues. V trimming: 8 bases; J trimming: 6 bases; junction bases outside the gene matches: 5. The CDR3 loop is CSLAGASDTQYF. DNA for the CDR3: TGCAGTCTAGCGGGAGCATCCGATACGCAGTATTTT.